This entry describes one T cell receptor (beta chain). This clonotype was observed many times. The clone's antigen remains unknown. No much larger clonotype is one base removed from it; base qualities were not supplied. The data belong to a study of T cells in Graves' hyperthyroidism and ophthalmopathy (dated by TCRdb to between 2018 and 2021). About the full investigation: Peripheral blood samples were taken at the time of initial diagnosis, prior to any treatment. Once sampling was done, hyperthyroidism patients were given methimazole at a starting dose of 30 mg daily, whereas ophthalmopathy patients were given high-dose intravenous methylprednisolone. TCR Vbeta CDR3 sequencing of some 140 peripheral blood samples (more than 40 ophthalmopathy, 75 or so hyperthyroidism and approximately 17 progressor patients) is reported in the paper. To identify distinguishing TCR V-J signatures, a discovery cohort of roughly 100 patients was used, comprising 40 to 45 with Graves' ophthalmopathy and roughly 60 with stable Graves' hyperthyroidism. In addition, the study compared T-cell repertoires in thyroid tissue and in blood from about 6 Graves' hyperthyroidism patients. For training and testing, the 110 or so patients in the discovery cohort were randomly divided in a 7:3 ratio. Prospective prediction of ophthalmopathy was tested in an independent validation cohort consisting of fewer than 20 hyperthyroidism patients and 15 or so patients who later progressed to ophthalmopathy. Broad study findings and their caveats: In validation, the model predicted progression to ophthalmopathy with 65% to 71% sensitivity and approximately 72% specificity, a median of roughly seven months before onset. Ophthalmopathy was separated from stable hyperthyroidism by a 13 V-J signature model, with 87.88% sensitivity and about 81% specificity obtained in cross-validation and 80%/75% obtained in testing. No statistical method was used to fix the sample size in advance, and group allocation was not hidden from the investigators. Most expanded thyroid clonotypes (frequency above 0.001) were also found in blood, which suggests that blood repertoires may mirror thyroid immune responses.

TCR beta CDR3 regions were amplified from RNA transcripts. For the first round of RT-PCR on the TCR CDR3, the HTBI primer set was used together with the Qiagen OneStep RT-PCR kit. Libraries were constructed in a second round of multiplex PCR, after which size selection and purification were performed. Libraries were sequenced paired-end with 100 bp reads on an Illumina HiSeq2000. As for the authors' bioinformatics: SOAPnuke was used to process the raw data, removing reads that contained adapters or uncalled bases, had a mean Phred below 15, or lacked an exact match to the constant primer or identifier. High-quality paired reads were merged using COPE v1.2.5, and each unique nucleotide sequence was defined as a clonotype. MiTCR v1.1 was used to align the clonotypes against IMGT TRBV, TRBD and TRBJ reference segments. The analysis included only V-J combinations with a frequency above 0.0001, which together covered over 98% of the repertoires. A TCS score was defined as the ratio of F50 (clonal expansion) to E x V (chaos), with BLOSUM62-based TCRdist applied between CDR3 peptides within each V-J. Welch's t-statistics and random forest reduced roughly 530 V-J features to roughly 13, which were used in a naive Bayes classifier (R e1071). TCRdb trimmed public reads at Q25 via fastp, called clones via MiXCR and kept in-frame beta chains. Duplicate CDR3 protein sequences are folded into a single record with the most common DNA and genes. The V and J calls follow TCRdb's processing rather than the paper's. The sample table holds 160,000 or so distinct CDR3 sequences, of which about 9.4% were seen once. The ten largest clonotypes hold 22% of the sample.

Hyperthyroidism patients were newly diagnosed, with disease duration under 2 months, and aged 18 to 65 years. Exclusion was applied to patients with uncontrolled infections, other autoimmune diseases, pregnancy or lactation. Diagnoses relied on clinical symptoms, serum thyroxine and TRAb, thyroid ultrasound and orbital computed tomography. Blood from progressor patients was drawn when they were first diagnosed with hyperthyroidism, before any ophthalmopathy symptoms appeared. PBMCs were separated from 10 ml of fresh peripheral blood using Ficoll-Paque density gradient centrifugation. Progressor patients were defined as those initially diagnosed with Graves' hyperthyroidism in whom ophthalmopathy developed during follow-up. Trizol reagent was used to extract total RNA, and RNA quality was then checked on an Agilent 2100 Bioanalyzer. The clonotype originates from a woman aged 18-29 years with Graves' hyperthyroidism that later progressed to Graves' ophthalmopathy. Source material: blood.

The CDR3 here reads CASRYGANQPQHF. The sequenced DNA is TGTGCCAGCAGATACGGGGCCAATCAGCCCCAGCATTTT. The chain is encoded by TRBV2 joined to TRBJ1-5; a tentative D call is TRBD1 (5 bases match). The germline V gene specifies SNHLY as CDR1 and FYNNEI as CDR2. Measured from the cysteine to the phenylalanine, the CDR3 is 13 residues long. Only the CDR3 region is kept as DNA, spanning 39 bases read in frame from base 1. Between the V and J ends, shortened by 6 bases and 3 bases respectively, the junction contains 9 bases.